This TCR beta chain comes out of a study of early T cells in non-severe SARS-CoV-2 infection. Study-level results: VDJdb matching, biased toward anti-spike CD8 responses, missed private and CD4 specificities.

Germline values: CDR1 MNHNY, CDR2 SVGAGI (reference sequence). V was pared by 2 bases and J by 4 bases, with 9 bases between. There are 13 residues in the CDR3. MiXCR, run by TCRdb on the 5' RACE reads, gives a single entry per CDR3 protein. The sample yields over 80,000 distinct CDR3 sequences, around 15% seen once. This clonotype was observed many times. Its specificity is not known. Sequenced input: whole blood. The chain is built from TRBV6-6 and TRBJ2-7; no clear D. The source of this sequence is an adult who was a healthcare worker with PCR-confirmed SARS-CoV-2 infection or an uninfected control (not recorded which). The CDR3 region is CASSYPPEYEQYF. In nucleotides, the CDR3 is TGTGCCAGCAGTTACCCGCCCGAGTACGAGCAGTACTTC.